Below are 11 T cell receptor beta chains sequenced from a single sample in a study of blood T cells in healthy people across ages. The authors ran a second PCR of about 7 to 11 cycles using a sample-barcoded 5' primer and a J-beta primer mix. TCRdb reanalysed the 5' RACE reads using MiXCR and keeps one entry per CDR3 protein. The sample yields about 1,500,000 distinct CDR3 sequences, approximately 30% seen once. The sequenced sample was blood. The receptors here all came from a woman aged 25-40 years in good health.

V is TRBV18 and J is TRBJ2-3; 11 bases line up with TRBD2. The V segment lost 4 bases and the J segment 5 bases; nucleotides outside the gene matches: 8. The length of the CDR3 is 16 residues. CDR1 is KGHSH, CDR2 LQKENI, per germline. CDR3 nucleotides: TGTGCCAGCTCACGACCCCTAGCGGGGGGTGTAGATACGCAGTATTTT. It codes for CASSRPLAGGVDTQYF.

The chain couples TRBV5-1 to TRBJ2-3, with a tentative D call TRBD1 (6 bases). The CDR3 runs to 17 residues. Germline V gene data show CDR1 as SGHRS and CDR2 as YFSETQ. Trimming shortened V by 3 bases and J by 5 bases, and 22 bases separated the two germline ends. CDR3: CASSWGQGPEVGDTQYF. Here the CDR3 DNA reads TGCGCCAGCAGCTGGGGGCAGGGACCGGAGGTAGGAGATACGCAGTATTTT.

This clonotype was counted between two and nine times. The CDR3 DNA is TGTGCCAGCAGTCCGCAGGGGGCAGGCGGCTATGGCTACACCTTC. It specifies CASSPQGAGGYGYTF. The rearrangement joins TRBV2 to TRBJ1-2; 8 bases fit TRBD1. V gave up 5 bases and J gave up 4 bases; unmatched junction bases: 9. The CDR3 covers 15 residues. The V gene's germline CDR1 is SNHLY and CDR2 FYNNEI.

This clonotype came up a few times. The CDR3 reads CSVEDRATGIQETQYF. CDR3 nucleotide sequence: TGCAGCGTTGAAGACAGGGCGACAGGGATCCAAGAGACCCAGTACTTC. This chain uses TRBV29-1 with TRBJ2-5, with 7 bases that match TRBD1. The CDR3 length is 16 residues. V trimming: 0 bases; J trimming: 1 base; junction bases outside the gene matches: 8. Germline V gene lookup returns CDR1 SQVTM and CDR2 ANQGSEA.

This clonotype was found a few times. The chain employs TRBV9 and TRBJ2-3; TRBD1 or TRBD2 may be the D gene (5 bases each). The CDR3 is 15 amino acids. V lost 0 bases and J 1 base, leaving 9 bases between the germline ends. Germline assignment: CDR1 SGDLS and CDR2 YYNGEE. This CDR3 reads CASSVGWDGTDTQYF. For the CDR3, the DNA is TGTGCCAGCAGCGTAGGGTGGGACGGCACAGATACGCAGTATTTT.

This clonotype has a count of ten or more. The chain carries TRBV7-2 and TRBJ2-7, with D perhaps matching TRBD1 (6 bases). Trimming took 4 bases from V and 5 from J, leaving 12 bases between them. Germline lookup yields CDR1 SGHTA and CDR2 FQGNSA. This CDR3 is built from 13 residues. CDR3 nucleotides: TGTGCCAGCAGCTCAGTTACAGGGAACGAGCAGTACTTC. It codes for CASSSVTGNEQYF.

This clonotype was observed a handful of times. A junction end diverges from the germline sequence, so it may reflect a read error. The chain couples TRBV4-1 to TRBJ1-2; possibly TRBD1 for D (6 bases). The CDR3 is 15 amino acids. Germline CDR1 reads MGHRA; CDR2 reads YSYEKL. The CDR3 DNA reads TGCGCCAGCAGCCAAGCACAGGGACGGAACTGTGGCTACACCTTC. Amino acid sequence: CASSQAQGRNCGYTF.

The rearrangement joins TRBV3-1 to TRBJ2-2; tentatively, D is TRBD1 (6 bases). The germline V gene has CDR1 LGHDT and CDR2 YNNKEL (reference sequence). V gave up 3 bases and J gave up 1 base, with 9 bases separating them. The CDR3 runs 15 residues. CDR3 bases: TGTGCCAGCAGCCATGCGGACAGGAACACCGGGGAGCTGTTTTTT. Protein: CASSHADRNTGELFF.

This clonotype was detected many times. The chain recombines TRBV12-3 or TRBV12-4 with TRBJ1-2; 9 bases fit TRBD1. Trimming at V came to 6 bases and at J to 6 bases, leaving 5 bases not matched to a gene. The CDR3 length is 13 residues. The CDR3 is CASSNRGLNGYTF. Written as DNA, the CDR3 is TGTGCCAGCAGCAACAGGGGGCTCAATGGCTACACCTTC.

The chain couples TRBV21-1 to TRBJ1-1; the table's D gene call, TRBD1, was not cross checked with the DNA. TRBV21-1 is an annotated pseudogene. The CDR3 is 15 amino acids. The CDR3 coding sequence is TGTGCCAGCAGCACCCTGGACAGAGGAAGGACTGAAGCTTTCTTT. Translation: CASSTLDRGRTEAFF.

This clonotype has a handful of counts. One end of the junction fails to match germline, which may point to a read error. The CDR3 region has the DNA TGTGCTAGCAGTTACAGCGTAAATAGCAATCAGCCCCAGCATTTT. Its protein product is CASSYSVNSNQPQHF. The chain employs TRBV6-5 and TRBJ1-5; D unresolved. Germline V lookup: CDR1 MNHEY, CDR2 SVGAGI. CDR3 size: 15 residues.